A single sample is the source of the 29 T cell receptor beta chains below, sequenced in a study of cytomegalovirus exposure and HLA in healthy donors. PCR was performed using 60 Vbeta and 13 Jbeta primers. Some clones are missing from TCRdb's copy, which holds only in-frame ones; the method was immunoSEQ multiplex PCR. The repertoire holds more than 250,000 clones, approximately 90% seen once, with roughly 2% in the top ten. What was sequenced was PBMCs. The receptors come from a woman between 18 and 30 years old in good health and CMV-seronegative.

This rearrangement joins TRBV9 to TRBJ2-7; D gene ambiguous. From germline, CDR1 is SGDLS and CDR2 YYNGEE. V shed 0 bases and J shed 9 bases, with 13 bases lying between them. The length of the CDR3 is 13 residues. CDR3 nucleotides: TGTGCCAGCAGCGTAGGAGACTTTCGTGCGCAGTACTTC. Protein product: CASSVGDFRAQYF.

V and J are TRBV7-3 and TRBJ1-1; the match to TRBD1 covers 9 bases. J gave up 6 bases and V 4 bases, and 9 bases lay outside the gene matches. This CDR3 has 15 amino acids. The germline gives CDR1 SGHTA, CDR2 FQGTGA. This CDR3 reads CASSSTRTGEAEAFF. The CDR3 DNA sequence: TGTGCCAGCAGCTCAACCCGGACAGGGGAGGCTGAAGCTTTCTTT.

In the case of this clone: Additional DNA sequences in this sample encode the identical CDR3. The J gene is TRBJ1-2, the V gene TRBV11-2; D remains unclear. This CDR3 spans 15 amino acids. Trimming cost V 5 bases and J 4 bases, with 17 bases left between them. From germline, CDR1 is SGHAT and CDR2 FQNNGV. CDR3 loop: CASSARPYGSYGYTF. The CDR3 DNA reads TGTGCCAGCAGCGCCCGGCCCTATGGGAGCTATGGCTACACCTTC.

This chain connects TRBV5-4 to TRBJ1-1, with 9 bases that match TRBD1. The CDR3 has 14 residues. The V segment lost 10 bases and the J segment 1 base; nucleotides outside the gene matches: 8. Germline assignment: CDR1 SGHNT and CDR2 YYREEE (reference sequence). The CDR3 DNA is TGTGCCGTCCACAGGGGGCAGAGGAACACTGAAGCTTTCTTT. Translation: CAVHRGQRNTEAFF.

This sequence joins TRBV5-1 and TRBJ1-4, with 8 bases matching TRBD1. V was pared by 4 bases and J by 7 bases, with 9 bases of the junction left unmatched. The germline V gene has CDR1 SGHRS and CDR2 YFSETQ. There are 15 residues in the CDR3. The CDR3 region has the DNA TGCGCCAGCAGCACATTCCAGGGGGCCGGTGAAAAACTGTTTTTT. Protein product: CASSTFQGAGEKLFF.

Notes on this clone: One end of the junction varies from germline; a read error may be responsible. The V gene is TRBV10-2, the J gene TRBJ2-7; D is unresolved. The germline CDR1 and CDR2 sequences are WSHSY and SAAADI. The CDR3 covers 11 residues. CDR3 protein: CASSQSYEQYF. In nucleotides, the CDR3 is TGCGCCAGCAGTCAGTCCTACGAGCAGTACTTC.

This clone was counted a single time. The DNA for the CDR3 is TGTGCCAGCCAGGGGGCGAGCAATCAGCCCCAGCATTTT. Encoded protein: CASQGASNQPQHF. The rearrangement links TRBV7-9 to TRBJ1-5, with 8 bases that match TRBD1. This CDR3 contains 13 residues. Germline trimming cut 8 bases from V and 1 base from J; bases unmatched to any gene: 1. Germline CDR1 reads SEHNR; CDR2 reads FQNEAQ (reference sequence). Full variable domain (missing parts from reference TRBV7-9 and TRBJ1-5): DTGVSQNPRHKITKRGQNVTFRCDPISEHNRLYWYRQTLGQGPEFLTYFQNEAQLEKSRLLSDRFSAERPKGSFSTLEIQRTEQGDSAMYLCASQGASNQPQHFGDGTRLSIL.

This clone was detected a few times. The DNA of the CDR3 is TGTGCCAGCAGCTCGGGACTAGCGGGGGAGCAGTTCTTC. Amino acid sequence: CASSSGLAGEQFF. This chain links TRBV7-7 with TRBJ2-1; 13 positions match TRBD2. Germline assignment: CDR1 SSHAT and CDR2 FNYEAQ (reference sequence). The ends lost 4 bases at V and 10 bases at J; junction bases unmatched: 1. This CDR3 is 13 amino acids long.

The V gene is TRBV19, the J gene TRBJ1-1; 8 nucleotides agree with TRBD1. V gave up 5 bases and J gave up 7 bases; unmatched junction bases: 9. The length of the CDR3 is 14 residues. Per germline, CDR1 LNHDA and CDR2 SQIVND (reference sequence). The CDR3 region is CASSVQGAQGEAFF. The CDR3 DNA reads TGTGCCAGTAGTGTCCAGGGGGCGCAGGGTGAAGCTTTCTTT.

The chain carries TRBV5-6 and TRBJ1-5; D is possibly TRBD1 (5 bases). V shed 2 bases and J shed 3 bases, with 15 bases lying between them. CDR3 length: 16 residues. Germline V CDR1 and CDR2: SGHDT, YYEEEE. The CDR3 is CASSFMGLLDNQPQHF. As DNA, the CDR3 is TGTGCCAGCAGCTTTATGGGACTCTTGGACAATCAGCCCCAGCATTTT.

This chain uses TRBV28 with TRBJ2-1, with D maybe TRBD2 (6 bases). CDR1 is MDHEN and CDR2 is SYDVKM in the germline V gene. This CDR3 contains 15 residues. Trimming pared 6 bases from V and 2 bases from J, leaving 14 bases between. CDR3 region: CASSRRDGTYNEQFF. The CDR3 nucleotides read TGTGCCAGCAGCCGGCGGGACGGGACCTACAATGAGCAGTTCTTC.

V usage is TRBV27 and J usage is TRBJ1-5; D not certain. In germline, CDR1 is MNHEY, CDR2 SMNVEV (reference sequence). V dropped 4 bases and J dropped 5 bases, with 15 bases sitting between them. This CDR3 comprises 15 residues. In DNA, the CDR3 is TGTGCCAGCAGTTCCTCCCCGGGTTCGCATCAGCCCCAGCATTTT. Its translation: CASSSSPGSHQPQHF.

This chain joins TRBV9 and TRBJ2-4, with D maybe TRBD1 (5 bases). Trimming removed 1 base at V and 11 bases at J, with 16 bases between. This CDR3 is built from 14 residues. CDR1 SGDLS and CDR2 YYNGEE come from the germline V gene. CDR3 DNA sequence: TGTGCCAGCAGCGTACAGGGATTCGGAGCTGTTCAGTACTTC. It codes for CASSVQGFGAVQYF.

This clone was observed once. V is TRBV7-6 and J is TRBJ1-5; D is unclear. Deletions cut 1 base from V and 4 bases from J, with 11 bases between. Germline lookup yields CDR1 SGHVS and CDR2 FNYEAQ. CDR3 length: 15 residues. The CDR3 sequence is CASSLVSGQNQPQHF. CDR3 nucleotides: TGTGCCAGCAGCTTAGTTAGTGGGCAGAATCAGCCCCAGCATTTT.

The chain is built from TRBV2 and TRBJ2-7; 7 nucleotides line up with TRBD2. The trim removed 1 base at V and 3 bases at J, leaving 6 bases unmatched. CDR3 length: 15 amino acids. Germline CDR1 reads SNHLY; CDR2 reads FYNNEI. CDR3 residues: CASSEGEAGLYEQYF. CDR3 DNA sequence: TGTGCCAGCAGTGAAGGCGAAGCGGGGCTCTACGAGCAGTACTTC. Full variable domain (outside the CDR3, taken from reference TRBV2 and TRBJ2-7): EPEVTQTPSHQVTQMGQEVILRCVPISNHLYFYWYRQILGQKVEFLVSFYNNEISEKSEIFDDQFSVERPDGSNFTLKIRSTKLEDSAMYFCASSEGEAGLYEQYFGPGTRLTVT.

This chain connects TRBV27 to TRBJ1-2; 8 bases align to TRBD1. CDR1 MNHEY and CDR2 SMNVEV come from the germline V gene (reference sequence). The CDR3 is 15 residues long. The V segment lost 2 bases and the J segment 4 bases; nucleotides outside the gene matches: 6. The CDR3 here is CASSLSIQGVYGYTF. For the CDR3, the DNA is TGTGCCAGCAGTTTAAGTATACAGGGGGTCTATGGCTACACCTTC.

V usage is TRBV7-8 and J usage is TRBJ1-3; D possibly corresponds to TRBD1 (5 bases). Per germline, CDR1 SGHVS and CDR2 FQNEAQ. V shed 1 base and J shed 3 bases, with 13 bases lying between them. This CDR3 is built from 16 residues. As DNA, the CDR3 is TGTGCCAGCAGCTTAGGACAGCCCGGACATGGAAACACCATATATTTT. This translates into CASSLGQPGHGNTIYF.

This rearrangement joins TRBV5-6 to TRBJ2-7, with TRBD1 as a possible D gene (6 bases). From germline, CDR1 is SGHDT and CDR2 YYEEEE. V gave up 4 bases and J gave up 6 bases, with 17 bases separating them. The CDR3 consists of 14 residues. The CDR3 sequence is CASSPGAGMGEQYF. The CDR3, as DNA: TGTGCCAGCAGCCCAGGGGCAGGGATGGGCGAGCAGTACTTC.

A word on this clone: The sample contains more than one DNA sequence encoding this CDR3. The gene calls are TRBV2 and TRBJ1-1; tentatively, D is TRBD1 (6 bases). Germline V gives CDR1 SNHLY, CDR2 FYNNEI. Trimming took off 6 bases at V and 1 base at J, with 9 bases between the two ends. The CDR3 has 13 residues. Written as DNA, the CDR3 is TGTGCCAGCAGAGGACAGCCGAACACTGAAGCTTTCTTT. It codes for CASRGQPNTEAFF. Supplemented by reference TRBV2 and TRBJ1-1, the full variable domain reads EPEVTQTPSHQVTQMGQEVILRCVPISNHLYFYWYRQILGQKVEFLVSFYNNEISEKSEIFDDQFSVERPDGSNFTLKIRSTKLEDSAMYFCASRGQPNTEAFFGQGTRLTVV.

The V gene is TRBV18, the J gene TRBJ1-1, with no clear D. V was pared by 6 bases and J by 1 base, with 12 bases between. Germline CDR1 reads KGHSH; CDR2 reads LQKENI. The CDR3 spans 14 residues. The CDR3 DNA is TGTGCCAGCTCGCATGGACTTTCGAACACTGAAGCTTTCTTT. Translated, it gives CASSHGLSNTEAFF. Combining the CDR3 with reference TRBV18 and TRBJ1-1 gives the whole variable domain NAGVMQNPRHLVRRRGQEARLRCSPMKGHSHVYWYRQLPEEGLKFMVYLQKENIIDESGMPKERFSAEFPKEGPSILRIQQVVRGDSAAYFCASSHGLSNTEAFFGQGTRLTVV.

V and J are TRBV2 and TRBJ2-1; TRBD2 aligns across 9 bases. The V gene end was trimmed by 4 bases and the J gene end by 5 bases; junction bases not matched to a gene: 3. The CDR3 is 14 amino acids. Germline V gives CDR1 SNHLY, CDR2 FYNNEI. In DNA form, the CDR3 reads TGTGCCAGCAGTGTTAGCGGGGGCCACAATGAGCAGTTCTTC. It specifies CASSVSGGHNEQFF.

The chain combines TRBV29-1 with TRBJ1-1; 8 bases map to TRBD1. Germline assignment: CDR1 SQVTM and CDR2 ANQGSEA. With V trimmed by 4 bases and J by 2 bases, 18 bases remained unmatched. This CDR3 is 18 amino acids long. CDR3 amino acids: CSVVFSLVTGASNTEAFF. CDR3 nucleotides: TGCAGCGTTGTCTTTTCATTAGTGACAGGGGCTTCAAACACTGAAGCTTTCTTT.

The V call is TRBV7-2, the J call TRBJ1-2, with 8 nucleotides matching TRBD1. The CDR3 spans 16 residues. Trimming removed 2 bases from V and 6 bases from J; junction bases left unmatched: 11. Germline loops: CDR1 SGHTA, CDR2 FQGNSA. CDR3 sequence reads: CASSLIRTGQFDGYTF. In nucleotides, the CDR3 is TGTGCCAGCAGCTTAATCAGGACAGGGCAATTTGATGGCTACACCTTC.

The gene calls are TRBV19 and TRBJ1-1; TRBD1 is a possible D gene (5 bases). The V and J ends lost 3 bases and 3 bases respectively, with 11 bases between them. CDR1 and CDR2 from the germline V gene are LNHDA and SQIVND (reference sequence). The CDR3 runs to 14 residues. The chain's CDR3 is CASSITSGYTEAFF. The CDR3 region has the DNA TGTGCCAGTAGTATTACTTCAGGGTACACTGAAGCTTTCTTT.

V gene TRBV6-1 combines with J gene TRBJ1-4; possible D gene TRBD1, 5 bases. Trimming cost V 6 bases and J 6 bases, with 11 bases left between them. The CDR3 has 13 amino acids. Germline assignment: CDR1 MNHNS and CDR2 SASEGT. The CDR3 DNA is TGTGCCAGCAGGACAGCCCGGTATGAAAAACTGTTTTTT. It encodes CASRTARYEKLFF.

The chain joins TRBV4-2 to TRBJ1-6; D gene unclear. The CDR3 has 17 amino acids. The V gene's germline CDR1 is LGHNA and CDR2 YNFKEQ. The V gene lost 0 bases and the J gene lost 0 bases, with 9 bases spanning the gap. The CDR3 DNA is TGTGCCAGCAGCCAAGATGAGAGGGCCTCCTATAATTCACCCCTCCACTTT. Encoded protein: CASSQDERASYNSPLHF.

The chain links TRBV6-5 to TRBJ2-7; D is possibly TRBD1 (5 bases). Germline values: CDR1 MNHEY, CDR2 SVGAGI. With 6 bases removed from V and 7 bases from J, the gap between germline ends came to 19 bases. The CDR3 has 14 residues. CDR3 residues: CASRRQSDVGEQYF. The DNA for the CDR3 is TGTGCCAGCAGGCGACAGTCCGATGTTGGAGAGCAGTACTTC.

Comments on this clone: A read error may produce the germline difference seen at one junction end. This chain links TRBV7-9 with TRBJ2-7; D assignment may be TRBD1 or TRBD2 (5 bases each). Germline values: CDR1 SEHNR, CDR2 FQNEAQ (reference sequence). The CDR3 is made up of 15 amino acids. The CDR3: CSSSLEGSPSNEQYF. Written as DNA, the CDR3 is TGTTCCAGCAGCTTAGAGGGGTCCCCCAGCAACGAGCAGTACTTC.

In DNA, the CDR3 is TGTGCCTGGAGCCCAGCGGGGGCTCCAAGCACAGATACGCAGTATTTT. Its translation: CAWSPAGAPSTDTQYF. This chain links TRBV30 with TRBJ2-3; 8 nucleotides agree with TRBD2. The trim removed 3 bases at V and 0 bases at J, leaving 8 bases unmatched. This CDR3 comprises 16 residues. Germline V gene sequence: CDR1 GTSNPN, CDR2 SVGIG (reference sequence). The whole variable domain, filled in from reference TRBV30 and TRBJ2-3, reads SQTIHQWPATLVQPVGSPLSLECTVEGTSNPNLYWYRQAAGRGLQLLFYSVGIGQISSEVPQNLSASRPQDRQFILSSKKLLLSDSGFYLCAWSPAGAPSTDTQYFGPGTRLTVL.